This T cell receptor (beta chain) was retrieved from a study of lymphopenia after photon versus proton radiotherapy. Method: immunoSEQ multiplex PCR; TCRdb's copy keeps in-frame clones and lacks some. Of almost 30,000 clones in the sample, just under 90% were seen once. J gave up 1 base and V 1 base, and 5 bases lay outside the gene matches. Germline CDR1 is LGHNA and CDR2 is YSLEER. CDR3 length: 17 residues. The source of this sequence is a woman aged 60-75 years with cholangiocarcinoma. Some clones in this sample may be carry-over from other donors' samples. The rearrangement uses TRBV4-3 and TRBJ2-1; 9 nucleotides align to TRBD2. The sequenced sample was peripheral blood, obtained from a patient treated with proton-based radiotherapy. The CDR3 loop is CASSQVAGVLSYNEQFF. CDR3 coding DNA: TGCGCCAGCAGCCAAGTAGCGGGAGTCTTGTCCTACAATGAGCAGTTCTTC.